A selection of T cell receptor beta chains follows, all from one sample in a study of blood T cell repertoires in COVID-19. Profiling relied on immunoSEQ multiplex PCR, and the TCRdb table lists in-frame clones only, not all of them. The data contain roughly 200,000 clones, roughly four fifths of them seen just once; the ten biggest clones take up less than 5.5%. Material: peripheral blood. The receptor source for this set is a man aged 50 or older with active or convalescent COVID-19. CDR3s include the opening cysteine and the closing phenylalanine or tryptophan. The order of the fields is V gene, D gene, J gene, clone size, CDR3 DNA, CDR3 protein. D genes are given only for firm matches. Clone size is stated in some rows and not others, as once, few, many or a class when expanded.

v_call: TRBV7-9
d_call: NA
j_call: TRBJ1-6
clone_size: NA
cdr3_nt: TGTGCCAGCAGCTTAGCTGAAGGGGATTACCACTTT
cdr3_aa: CASSLAEGDYHF

v_call: TRBV28
d_call: NA
j_call: TRBJ1-2
clone_size: once
cdr3_nt: TGTGCCAGCAGTTCCGTAGACTACTATGGCTACACCTTC
cdr3_aa: CASSSVDYYGYTF

v_call: TRBV2
d_call: TRBD1
j_call: TRBJ2-6
clone_size: NA
cdr3_nt: TGTGCCAGCAGCCGGACAGGGGGTTTCTCTGGGGCCAACGTCCTGACTTTC
cdr3_aa: CASSRTGGFSGANVLTF

v_call: TRBV25-1
d_call: NA
j_call: TRBJ2-7
clone_size: NA
cdr3_nt: TGTGCCAGCAGCCACGACTCTCACTACGAGCAGTACTTC
cdr3_aa: CASSHDSHYEQYF

v_call: TRBV2
d_call: NA
j_call: TRBJ2-5
clone_size: NA
cdr3_nt: TGTGCCAGCAGTGAACGGGAGACCCAGTACTTC
cdr3_aa: CASSERETQYF

v_call: TRBV2
d_call: TRBD1
j_call: TRBJ2-2
clone_size: NA
cdr3_nt: TGTGCCAGCAGGTCCAACAGGGGGAACGGGGAGCTGTTTTTT
cdr3_aa: CASRSNRGNGELFF

v_call: TRBV5-1
d_call: TRBD1
j_call: TRBJ2-2
clone_size: NA
cdr3_nt: TGCGCCAGCAGCGGGGGGACAGGAGCGAACACCGGGGAGCTGTTTTTT
cdr3_aa: CASSGGTGANTGELFF

v_call: TRBV18
d_call: NA
j_call: TRBJ1-3
clone_size: NA
cdr3_nt: TGTGCCAGCTCACCACCGACAACTGGAAACACCATATATTTT
cdr3_aa: CASSPPTTGNTIYF

v_call: TRBV29-1
d_call: NA
j_call: TRBJ1-4
clone_size: few
cdr3_nt: TGCAGCGTTTCAACAGGCTTCCCAACTAATGAAAAACTGTTTTTT
cdr3_aa: CSVSTGFPTNEKLFF

v_call: TRBV7-7
d_call: NA
j_call: TRBJ2-1
clone_size: NA
cdr3_nt: TGTGCCAGCAGCTTAGATTCTAGCAACAATGAGCAGTTCTTC
cdr3_aa: CASSLDSSNNEQFF

v_call: TRBV30
d_call: TRBD1
j_call: TRBJ1-4
clone_size: NA
cdr3_nt: TGTGCCTGGACCAAGACAGGGGGGGATGAAAAACTGTTTTTT
cdr3_aa: CAWTKTGGDEKLFF

v_call: TRBV29-1
d_call: NA
j_call: TRBJ1-1
clone_size: NA
cdr3_nt: TGCAGCGTTGAACTGGGAGGCGGTCCCACTGAAGCTTTCTTT
cdr3_aa: CSVELGGGPTEAFF

v_call: TRBV29-1
d_call: NA
j_call: TRBJ1-2
clone_size: NA
cdr3_nt: TGCAGCGTCTGGGGACTTTCGAAAGGGCCGGGGGACTATGGCTACACCTTC
cdr3_aa: CSVWGLSKGPGDYGYTF

v_call: TRBV10-3
d_call: TRBD1
j_call: TRBJ1-5
clone_size: NA
cdr3_nt: TGTGCCATCAGCCCAGACAGGGACAATCAGCCCCAGCATTTT
cdr3_aa: CAISPDRDNQPQHF

v_call: TRBV12-3/TRBV12-4
d_call: NA
j_call: TRBJ1-1
clone_size: NA
cdr3_nt: TGTGCCAGCAGTTTACAGTTCCTTGAAGCTTTCTTT
cdr3_aa: CASSLQFLEAFF

v_call: TRBV6-5
d_call: TRBD1
j_call: TRBJ1-3
clone_size: few
cdr3_nt: TGTGCCAGCAGTATGGACAGGCCAGGAAACACCATATATTTT
cdr3_aa: CASSMDRPGNTIYF

v_call: TRBV14
d_call: TRBD1
j_call: TRBJ1-2
clone_size: NA
cdr3_nt: TGTGCCAGCAGCCAAGACCGGACAGGGGTGTTCGGCTACACCTTC
cdr3_aa: CASSQDRTGVFGYTF

v_call: TRBV6-5
d_call: TRBD1
j_call: TRBJ1-2
clone_size: NA
cdr3_nt: TGTGCCAGCAGTCCCTCCGGACAGGCTCGGGGCTACACCTTC
cdr3_aa: CASSPSGQARGYTF

v_call: TRBV6-5
d_call: TRBD1
j_call: TRBJ1-6
clone_size: NA
cdr3_nt: TGTGCCAGCAGTTATGGGACAGGAAGTATCTTCTCACCCCTCCACTTT
cdr3_aa: CASSYGTGSIFSPLHF

v_call: TRBV27
d_call: NA
j_call: TRBJ1-2
clone_size: NA
cdr3_nt: TGTGCCAGCAGTTTACAGGCTAACTATGGCTACACCTTC
cdr3_aa: CASSLQANYGYTF

v_call: TRBV5-1
d_call: TRBD1
j_call: TRBJ1-4
clone_size: few
cdr3_nt: TGCGCCAGCAGCCTCGGGACAGCCGGGGGTAATGAAAAACTGTTTTTT
cdr3_aa: CASSLGTAGGNEKLFF

v_call: TRBV12-3/TRBV12-4
d_call: NA
j_call: TRBJ1-3
clone_size: few
cdr3_nt: TGTGCCAGCAGCCCCCCAGGAAACACCATATATTTT
cdr3_aa: CASSPPGNTIYF

v_call: TRBV5-1
d_call: NA
j_call: TRBJ2-5
clone_size: NA
cdr3_nt: TGCGCCAGCAGCCAGCGGTTGGAGGCGGCGGGGGAGACCCAGTACTTC
cdr3_aa: CASSQRLEAAGETQYF

v_call: TRBV7-9
d_call: NA
j_call: TRBJ1-6
clone_size: once
cdr3_nt: TGTGCCAGCAGCTTCCCGGGGGATTCACCCCTCCACTTT
cdr3_aa: CASSFPGDSPLHF

v_call: TRBV25-1
d_call: NA
j_call: TRBJ1-1
clone_size: NA
cdr3_nt: TGTGCCAGCAGTCCGCACGAGGGGAACACTGAAGCTTTCTTT
cdr3_aa: CASSPHEGNTEAFF

v_call: TRBV6-1
d_call: TRBD1
j_call: TRBJ2-7
clone_size: NA
cdr3_nt: TGTGCCAGCAGTGAAGCTATACGAGGGACAGGGAGCGAGCAGTACTTC
cdr3_aa: CASSEAIRGTGSEQYF

v_call: TRBV19
d_call: NA
j_call: TRBJ1-6
clone_size: few
cdr3_nt: TGTGCCAGTAGTATTTATGGGGGGAACTCCTATAATTCACCCCTCCACTTT
cdr3_aa: CASSIYGGNSYNSPLHF

v_call: TRBV4-1
d_call: NA
j_call: TRBJ2-7
clone_size: NA
cdr3_nt: TGCGCCAGCAGCCAATATCTTGGCGACTGGGAGCAGTACTTC
cdr3_aa: CASSQYLGDWEQYF

v_call: TRBV28
d_call: NA
j_call: TRBJ1-6
clone_size: NA
cdr3_nt: TGTGCCAGCAGTTTGCCAGGGCAGGGGTCACCCCTCCACTTT
cdr3_aa: CASSLPGQGSPLHF

v_call: TRBV20-1
d_call: NA
j_call: TRBJ2-1
clone_size: few
cdr3_nt: TGCAGTGCGGGTCTTAGGGGGGGGGAGTTCTTC
cdr3_aa: CSAGLRGGEFF

v_call: TRBV6-4
d_call: NA
j_call: TRBJ2-1
clone_size: NA
cdr3_nt: TGTGCCAGCAGTGACGGGCAATACAATGAGCAGTTCTTC
cdr3_aa: CASSDGQYNEQFF

v_call: TRBV5-1
d_call: NA
j_call: TRBJ1-1
clone_size: NA
cdr3_nt: TGCGCCAGCAGCCGGGGAGACATCAACACTGAAGCTTTCTTT
cdr3_aa: CASSRGDINTEAFF

v_call: TRBV25-1
d_call: NA
j_call: TRBJ1-2
clone_size: NA
cdr3_nt: TGTGCCAGCAGTGAAGGGGCAGATCACTATGGCTACACCTTC
cdr3_aa: CASSEGADHYGYTF

v_call: TRBV30
d_call: NA
j_call: TRBJ2-3
clone_size: NA
cdr3_nt: TGTGCCTGGAGTCGGACAGACAATACAGATACGCAGTATTTT
cdr3_aa: CAWSRTDNTDTQYF

v_call: TRBV28
d_call: NA
j_call: TRBJ1-1
clone_size: NA
cdr3_nt: TGTGCCAGCAGTGACAGCGATTACACTGAAGCTTTCTTT
cdr3_aa: CASSDSDYTEAFF

v_call: TRBV27
d_call: TRBD1
j_call: TRBJ1-1
clone_size: NA
cdr3_nt: TGTGCCAGCAGTTTAGTAGGGGGCACGTCTGAAGCTTTCTTT
cdr3_aa: CASSLVGGTSEAFF

v_call: TRBV6-5
d_call: TRBD1
j_call: TRBJ2-5
clone_size: NA
cdr3_nt: TGTGCCAGCAGCAAAACCGGGACAGGGCAAGAGACCCAGTACTTC
cdr3_aa: CASSKTGTGQETQYF